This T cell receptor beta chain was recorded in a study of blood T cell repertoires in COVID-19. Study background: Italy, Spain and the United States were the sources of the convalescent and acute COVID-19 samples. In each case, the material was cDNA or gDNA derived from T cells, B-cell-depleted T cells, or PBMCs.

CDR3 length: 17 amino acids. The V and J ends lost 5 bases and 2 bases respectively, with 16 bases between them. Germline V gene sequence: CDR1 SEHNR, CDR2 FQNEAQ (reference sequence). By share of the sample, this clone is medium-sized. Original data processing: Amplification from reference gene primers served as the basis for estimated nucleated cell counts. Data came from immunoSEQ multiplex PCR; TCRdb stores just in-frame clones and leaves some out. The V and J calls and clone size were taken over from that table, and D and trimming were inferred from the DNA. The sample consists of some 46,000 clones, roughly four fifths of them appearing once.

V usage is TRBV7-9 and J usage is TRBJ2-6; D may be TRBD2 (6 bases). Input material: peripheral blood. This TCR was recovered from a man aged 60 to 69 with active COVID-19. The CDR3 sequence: CASSDGSLLPGANVLTF. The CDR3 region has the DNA TGTGCCAGCAGCGACGGGAGTCTCTTGCCTGGGGCCAACGTCCTGACTTTC.